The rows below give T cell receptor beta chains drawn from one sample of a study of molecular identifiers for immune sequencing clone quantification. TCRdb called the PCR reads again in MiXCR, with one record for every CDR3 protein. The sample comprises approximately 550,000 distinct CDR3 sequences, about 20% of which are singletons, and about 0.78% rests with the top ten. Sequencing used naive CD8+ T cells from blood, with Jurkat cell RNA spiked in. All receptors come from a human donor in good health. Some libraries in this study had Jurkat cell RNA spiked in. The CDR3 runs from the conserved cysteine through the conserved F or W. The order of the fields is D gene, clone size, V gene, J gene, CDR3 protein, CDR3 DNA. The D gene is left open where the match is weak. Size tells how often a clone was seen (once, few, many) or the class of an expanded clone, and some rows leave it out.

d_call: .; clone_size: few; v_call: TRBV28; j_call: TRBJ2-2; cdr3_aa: CASRTSGDPMELFF; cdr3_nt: TGTGCCAGCAGGACTTCAGGCGATCCCATGGAGCTGTTTTTT
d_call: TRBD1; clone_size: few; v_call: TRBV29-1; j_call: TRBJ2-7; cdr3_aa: CSAGTGGTYEQYF; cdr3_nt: TGCAGCGCTGGGACAGGGGGGACCTACGAGCAGTACTTC
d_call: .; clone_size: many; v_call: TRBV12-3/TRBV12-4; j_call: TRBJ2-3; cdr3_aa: CASSGGYTDTQYF; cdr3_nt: TGTGCCAGCAGTGGGGGGTACACAGATACGCAGTATTTT
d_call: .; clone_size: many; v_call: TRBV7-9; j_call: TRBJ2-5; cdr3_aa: CASSSWRQNQETQYF; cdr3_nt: TGTGCCAGCAGCTCGTGGCGACAGAACCAAGAGACCCAGTACTTC
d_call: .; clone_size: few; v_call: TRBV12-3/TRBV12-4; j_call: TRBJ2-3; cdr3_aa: CASSHTHSKDTQYF; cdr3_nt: TGTGCCAGCAGTCACACTCACAGCAAAGATACGCAGTATTTT
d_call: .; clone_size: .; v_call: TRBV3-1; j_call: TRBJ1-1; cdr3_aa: CASSSPDLGVVGAEAFF; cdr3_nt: TGTGCCAGCAGCTCCCCGGACCTAGGGGTCGTTGGCGCTGAAGCTTTCTTT
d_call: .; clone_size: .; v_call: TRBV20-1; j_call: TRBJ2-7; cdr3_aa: CSAESTTDYEQYF; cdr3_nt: TGCAGTGCCGAATCGACTACCGACTACGAGCAGTACTTC
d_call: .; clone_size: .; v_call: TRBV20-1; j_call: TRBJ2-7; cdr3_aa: CSARDRVAYGQYF; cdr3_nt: TGCAGTGCTAGAGATCGGGTTGCCTACGGGCAGTACTTC
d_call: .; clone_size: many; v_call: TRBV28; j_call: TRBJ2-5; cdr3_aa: CASSPNRVDEETQYF; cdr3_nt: TGTGCCAGCAGTCCCAACAGGGTGGACGAAGAGACCCAGTACTTC
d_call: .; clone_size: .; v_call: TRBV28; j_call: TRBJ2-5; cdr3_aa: CASSQGSTHETQYF; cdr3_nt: TGTGCCAGCAGCCAAGGATCCACACATGAGACCCAGTACTTC
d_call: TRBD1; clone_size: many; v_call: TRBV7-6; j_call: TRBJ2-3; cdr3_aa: CASSLPKGQGDSTDTQYF; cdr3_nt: TGTGCCAGCAGCCTACCAAAGGGACAGGGTGATAGCACAGATACGCAGTATTTT
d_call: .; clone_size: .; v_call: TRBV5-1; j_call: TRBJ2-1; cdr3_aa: CASSPFGGGDYNEQFF; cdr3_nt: TGCGCCAGCAGCCCGTTCGGTGGGGGAGATTACAATGAGCAGTTCTTC
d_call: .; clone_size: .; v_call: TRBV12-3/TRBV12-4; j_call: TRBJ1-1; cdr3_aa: CASSSQGISEAFF; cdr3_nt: TGTGCCAGCAGCTCTCAGGGTATCTCTGAAGCTTTCTTT
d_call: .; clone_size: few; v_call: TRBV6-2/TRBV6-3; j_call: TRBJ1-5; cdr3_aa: CASNKEGHSNQPQHF; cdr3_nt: TGTGCCAGCAATAAGGAGGGGCATAGCAATCAGCCCCAGCATTTT
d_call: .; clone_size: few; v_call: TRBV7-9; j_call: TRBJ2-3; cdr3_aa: CASIAPEAVLDTQYF; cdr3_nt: TGTGCCAGCATCGCCCCCGAGGCGGTACTGGATACGCAGTATTTT
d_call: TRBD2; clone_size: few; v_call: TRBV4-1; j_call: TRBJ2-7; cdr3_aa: CASSQTPGLPPEQYF; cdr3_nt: TGCGCCAGCAGCCAGACCCCGGGACTACCGCCCGAGCAGTACTTC
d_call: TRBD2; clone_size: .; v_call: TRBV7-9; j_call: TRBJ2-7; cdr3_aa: CASSITRGGGFDYEQYF; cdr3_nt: TGTGCCAGCAGCATCACCCGCGGGGGGGGGTTTGACTACGAGCAGTACTTC
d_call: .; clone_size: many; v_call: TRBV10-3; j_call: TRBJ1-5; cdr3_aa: CAVRDNNQPQHF; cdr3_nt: TGTGCCGTCCGGGACAACAATCAGCCCCAGCATTTT
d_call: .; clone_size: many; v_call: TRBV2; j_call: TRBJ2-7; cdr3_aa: CASAPKTGGLAGSYEQYF; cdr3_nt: TGTGCCAGCGCCCCCAAGACAGGGGGGCTAGCGGGGTCCTACGAGCAGTACTTC
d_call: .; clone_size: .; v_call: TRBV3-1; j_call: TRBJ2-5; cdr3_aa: CSSSVPWGETQYF; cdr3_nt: TGTTCCAGCAGCGTCCCGTGGGGAGAGACCCAGTACTTC
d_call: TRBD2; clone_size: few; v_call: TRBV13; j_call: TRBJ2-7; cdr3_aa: CASSPSGGRHEQYF; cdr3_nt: TGTGCCAGCAGCCCCTCGGGGGGGCGTCACGAGCAGTACTTC
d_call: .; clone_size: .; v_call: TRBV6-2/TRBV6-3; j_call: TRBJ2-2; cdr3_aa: CASSYLWSGELFF; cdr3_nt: TGTGCCAGCAGTTACCTATGGTCCGGGGAGCTGTTTTTT
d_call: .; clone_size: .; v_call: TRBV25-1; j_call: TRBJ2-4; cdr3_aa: CASSDRHTKNIQYF; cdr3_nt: TGTGCCAGCAGTGATCGACATACCAAAAACATTCAGTACTTC
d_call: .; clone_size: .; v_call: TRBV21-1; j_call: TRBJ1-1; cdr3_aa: CASSKARDREGGEGDTEAFF; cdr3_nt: TGTGCCAGCAGCAAAGCAAGAGATCGCGAAGGGGGTGAGGGGGACACTGAAGCTTTCTTT
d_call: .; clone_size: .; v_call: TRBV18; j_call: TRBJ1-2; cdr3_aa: CASSPVDGNYGYTF; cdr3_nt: TGTGCCAGCTCACCTGTGGACGGAAACTATGGCTACACCTTC
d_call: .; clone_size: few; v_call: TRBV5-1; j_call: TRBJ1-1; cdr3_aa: CASSLQSMNTEAFF; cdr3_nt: TGCGCCAGCAGCTTGCAGTCCATGAACACTGAAGCTTTCTTT
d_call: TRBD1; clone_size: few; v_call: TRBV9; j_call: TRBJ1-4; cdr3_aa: CASSVTGQGSLEKLFF; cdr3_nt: TGTGCCAGCAGCGTAACCGGACAGGGAAGTTTAGAAAAACTGTTTTTT
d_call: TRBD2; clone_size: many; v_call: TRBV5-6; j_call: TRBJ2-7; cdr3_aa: CASSLTSGAWFEQYF; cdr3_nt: TGTGCCAGCAGCTTAACTAGCGGGGCCTGGTTTGAGCAGTACTTC
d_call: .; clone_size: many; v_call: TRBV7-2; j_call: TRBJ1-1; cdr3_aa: CASSLKARYPTEAFF; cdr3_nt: TGTGCCAGCAGCTTAAAGGCCCGTTACCCCACTGAAGCTTTCTTT
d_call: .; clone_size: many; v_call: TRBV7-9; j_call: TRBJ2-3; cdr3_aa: CASSSAYYTDTQYF; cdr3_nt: TGTGCCAGCAGCTCTGCCTATTACACAGATACGCAGTATTTT
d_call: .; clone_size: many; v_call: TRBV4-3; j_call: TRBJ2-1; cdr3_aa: CASSQDIKYEQFF; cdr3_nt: TGCGCCAGCAGCCAAGACATTAAGTATGAGCAGTTCTTC
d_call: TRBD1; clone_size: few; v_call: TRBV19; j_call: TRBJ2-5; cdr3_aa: CATGDRGVETQYF; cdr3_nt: TGTGCCACCGGGGACAGGGGTGTCGAGACCCAGTACTTC
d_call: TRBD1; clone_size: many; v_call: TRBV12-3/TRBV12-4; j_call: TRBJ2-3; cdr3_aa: CASRPGTGVDTQYF; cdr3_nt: TGTGCCAGCAGGCCCGGGACAGGGGTGGATACGCAGTATTTT
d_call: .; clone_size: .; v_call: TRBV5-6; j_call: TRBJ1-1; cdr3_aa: CASSLRAGRSNTEAFF; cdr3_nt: TGTGCCAGCAGCTTGAGAGCAGGTAGATCGAACACTGAAGCTTTCTTT
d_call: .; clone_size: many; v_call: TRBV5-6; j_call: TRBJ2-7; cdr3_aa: CASSLVGAVHEQYF; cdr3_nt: TGTGCCAGCAGCTTGGTAGGGGCGGTCCACGAGCAGTACTTC
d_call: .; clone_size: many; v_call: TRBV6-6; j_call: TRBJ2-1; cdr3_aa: CASRPDRNEQFF; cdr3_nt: TGTGCCAGCCGCCCCGACCGCAATGAGCAGTTCTTC
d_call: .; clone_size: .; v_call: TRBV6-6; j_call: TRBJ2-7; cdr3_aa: CASGYRAGEQYF; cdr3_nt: TGTGCCAGCGGTTACAGGGCCGGCGAGCAGTACTTC
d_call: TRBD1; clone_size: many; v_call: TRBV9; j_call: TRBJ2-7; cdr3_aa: CASSVVGQGVEEQYF; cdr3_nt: TGTGCCAGCAGCGTAGTAGGACAGGGGGTGGAGGAGCAGTACTTC
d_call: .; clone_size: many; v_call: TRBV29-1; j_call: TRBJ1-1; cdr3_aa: CSVKGGTEAFF; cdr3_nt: TGCAGCGTAAAAGGGGGGACTGAAGCTTTCTTT
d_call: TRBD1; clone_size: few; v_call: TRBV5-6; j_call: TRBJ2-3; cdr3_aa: CASSLLTGAAGTQYF; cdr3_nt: TGTGCCAGCAGCCTCCTGACAGGGGCCGCCGGTACGCAGTATTTT
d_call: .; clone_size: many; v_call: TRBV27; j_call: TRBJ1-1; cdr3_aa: CASSWAANTEAFF; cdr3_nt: TGTGCCAGCAGTTGGGCAGCCAACACTGAAGCTTTCTTT
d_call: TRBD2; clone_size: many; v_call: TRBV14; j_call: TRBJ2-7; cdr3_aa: CASSPSAGDYYEQYF; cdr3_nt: TGTGCCAGCAGCCCCTCGGCGGGGGACTACTACGAGCAGTACTTC
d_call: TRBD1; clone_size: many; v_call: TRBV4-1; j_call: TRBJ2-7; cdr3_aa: CASSINRGYEQYF; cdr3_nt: TGCGCCAGCAGTATCAACAGGGGGTACGAGCAGTACTTC
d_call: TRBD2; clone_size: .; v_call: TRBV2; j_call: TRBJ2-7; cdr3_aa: CASSEAPGGSYEQYF; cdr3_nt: TGTGCCAGCAGTGAAGCTCCGGGGGGCTCCTACGAGCAGTACTTC
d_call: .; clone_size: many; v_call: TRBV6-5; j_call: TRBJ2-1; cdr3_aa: CASSSLAGPMEQFF; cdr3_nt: TGTGCCAGCAGTTCTCTAGCAGGTCCTATGGAGCAGTTCTTC
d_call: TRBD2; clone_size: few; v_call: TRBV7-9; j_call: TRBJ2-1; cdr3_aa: CASSPDPSGGEQFF; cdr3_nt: TGTGCCAGCAGCCCGGACCCTAGCGGGGGTGAGCAGTTCTTC
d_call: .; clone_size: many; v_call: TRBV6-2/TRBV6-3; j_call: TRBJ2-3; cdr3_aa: CASSLGLGGDTQYF; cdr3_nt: TGTGCCAGCAGTTTAGGACTAGGGGGAGATACGCAGTATTTT
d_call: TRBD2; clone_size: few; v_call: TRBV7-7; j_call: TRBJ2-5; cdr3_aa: CASSSGLAGGPSETQYF; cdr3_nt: TGTGCCAGCAGCTCGGGACTAGCGGGGGGGCCGAGCGAGACCCAGTACTTC
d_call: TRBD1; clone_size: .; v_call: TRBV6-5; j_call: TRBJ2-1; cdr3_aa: CASTTEGAFYNEQFF; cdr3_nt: TGTGCCAGCACTACCGAGGGGGCCTTTTACAATGAGCAGTTCTTC